This TCR beta chain emerged from a study of blood T cell repertoires in COVID-19. On the study more broadly: In each case, the material was cDNA or gDNA derived from T cells, B-cell-depleted T cells, or PBMCs.

Under the authors' procedure: The assay estimated nucleated cells by amplifying reference gene primers. Generated by immunoSEQ multiplex PCR, the TCRdb table keeps only in-frame clones and is missing some. The V and J calls and clone size are taken from that table; D and trimming were inferred from the DNA. Among 200,000 or so clones listed, 65% to 85% were seen once. CDR1 SGDLS and CDR2 YYNGEE come from the germline V gene. This CDR3 is built from 14 residues. The ends lost 4 bases at V and 3 bases at J; junction bases unmatched: 6. This receptor was obtained from a woman between 25 and 40 years old who had recovered from COVID-19. Source material: peripheral blood. The gene calls are TRBV9 and TRBJ2-7; 8 bases map to TRBD2. In DNA, the CDR3 is TGTGCCAGCAGCAACAGCGGGAGTAGCTACGAGCAGTACTTC. Translating gives CASSNSGSSYEQYF.